The 24 T cell receptor beta chains below come from one sample, sequenced in a study of T-cell memory formation after mild COVID-19 (dated by TCRdb to the early 2020s). Preparation of the library involved 5' RACE. Sequenced on an Illumina NovaSeq 6000. Starting from the raw public reads, TCRdb applied fastp trimming at Q25, assembled clones with MiXCR and retained in-frame beta chains. Rows are combined by CDR3 protein, so each entry shows the most common genes and DNA. The sample includes more than 150,000 distinct CDR3 sequences, with approximately 17% observed a single time. The ten largest clones add up to approximately 4% of the sample. The sequencing input was PBMCs or a T cell subset sorted from them (not recorded which). These receptors came from a young man who had mild COVID-19 (a few samples of this study predate the infection). The sample titles of this study are shuffled in the database, so cell type and time point are left out; the donor was told from shared clones.

This clonotype was observed a few times. The rearrangement joins TRBV6-5 to TRBJ1-1; 8 nucleotides match TRBD1. This CDR3 is built from 13 residues. J gave up 1 base and V 9 bases, and 4 bases lay outside the gene matches. Germline values: CDR1 MNHEY, CDR2 SVGAGI. Here the CDR3 reads CASWTGTNTEAFF. The CDR3 DNA reads TGTGCCAGTTGGACAGGGACGAACACTGAAGCTTTCTTT.

V is TRBV7-9 and J is TRBJ2-5, with TRBD1 as a possible D gene (6 bases). Germline V CDR1 and CDR2: SEHNR, FQNEAQ (reference sequence). V was pared by 0 bases and J by 4 bases, with 15 bases between. The CDR3 extends over 16 amino acids. The CDR3 DNA reads TGTGCCAGCAGCTTAGCGACGGGACACCGTGGAGAGACCCAGTACTTC. Its protein product is CASSLATGHRGETQYF.

There are a few counts of this clonotype. The genes are TRBV7-2 and TRBJ2-3; D gene ambiguous. The germline gives CDR1 SGHTA, CDR2 FQGNSA. The CDR3 has 13 residues. V lost 3 bases, J lost 5 bases, and 9 bases lay in between. In DNA form, the CDR3 reads TGTGCCAGCAGCTTCTCCAGTGGAGATACGCAGTATTTT. Translating gives CASSFSSGDTQYF.

Only a few counts were recorded for this clonotype. The CDR3 DNA reads as TGTGCCAGCAGTTCCAGACAGGGCTGGGAGCTGTTTTTT. It is translated as CASSSRQGWELFF. The genes are TRBV12-3 or TRBV12-4 and TRBJ2-2; 7 nucleotides line up with TRBD1. Trimming took 4 bases from V and 9 from J; bases not matched to a gene: 5. This CDR3 is 13 amino acids long.

At least ten counts were recorded for this clonotype. The chain uses TRBV27 and TRBJ2-3; no firm D call. V was clipped by 6 bases and J by 0 bases, with 4 bases between them. The CDR3 consists of 12 residues. The germline CDR1 and CDR2 sequences are MNHEY and SMNVEV (reference sequence). The CDR3 DNA reads TGTGCCAGCAGGACTAGCACAGATACGCAGTATTTT. The encoded protein is CASRTSTDTQYF.

This clonotype has more than one count but fewer than ten. This chain uses TRBV20-1 with TRBJ2-1, with 10 bases lining up with TRBD2. V trimming: 1 base; J trimming: 4 bases; junction bases outside the gene matches: 13. This CDR3 has 18 residues. The germline V gene has CDR1 DFQATT and CDR2 SNEGSKA (reference sequence). CDR3 amino acids: CSARAYGLAGAQYNEQFF. CDR3 DNA sequence: TGCAGTGCTAGAGCTTATGGGCTAGCGGGGGCCCAATACAATGAGCAGTTCTTC.

The chain carries TRBV5-5 and TRBJ2-1, with D perhaps matching TRBD2 (6 bases). V gave up 2 bases and J gave up 0 bases, with 24 bases separating them. This CDR3 region has 20 residues. Germline V gene data show CDR1 as SGHKS and CDR2 as YYEKEE (reference sequence). CDR3 protein: CASSLGRSRRGPSSYNEQFF. The DNA of the CDR3 is TGTGCCAGCAGCTTAGGTCGTAGCAGGAGGGGTCCGAGCTCCTACAATGAGCAGTTCTTC.

The chain links TRBV4-2 to TRBJ2-2; a possible D gene is TRBD2 (6 bases). CDR1 and CDR2 from the germline V gene are LGHNA and YNFKEQ. The V end was cut by 1 base, the J end by 4 bases, with 16 bases between. The CDR3 is made up of 17 amino acids. DNA for the CDR3: TGTGCCAGCAGCCAAGTTGGGTGGGGGGAGGTCACCGGGGAGCTGTTTTTT. Translated: CASSQVGWGEVTGELFF.

This clonotype was observed a handful of times. The chain recombines TRBV28 with TRBJ1-2; 7 bases map to TRBD1. Germline-derived CDR1 and CDR2 are MDHEN and SYDVKM. Trimming at V came to 8 bases and at J to 2 bases, leaving 11 bases not matched to a gene. The CDR3 consists of 15 residues. CDR3 region: CASGGGRGRNYGYTF. The CDR3 coding sequence is TGTGCCAGCGGGGGGGGCAGGGGGAGGAACTATGGCTACACCTTC.

This clonotype was seen more than once but under ten times. The genes are TRBV7-3 and TRBJ2-3, with a tentative D call TRBD2 (5 bases). Looked up from germline, CDR1 is SGHTA and CDR2 is FQGTGA. The CDR3 is made up of 14 amino acids. V lost 1 base and J lost 6, with 11 bases in between. This chain's CDR3 is CASSLRRAGDTQYF. The CDR3 DNA reads TGTGCCAGCAGCTTAAGGCGGGCCGGGGATACGCAGTATTTT.

This clonotype was observed a handful of times. The chain joins TRBV7-9 to TRBJ2-3; a possible D gene is TRBD1 (6 bases). Trimming stripped 0 bases from V and 2 bases from J, with 9 bases between. The V gene's germline CDR1 is SEHNR and CDR2 FQNEAQ (reference sequence). CDR3 size: 15 residues. CDR3 in amino acids: CASSLAGGITDTQYF. The DNA for the CDR3 is TGTGCCAGCAGCTTAGCAGGGGGAATCACAGATACGCAGTATTTT.

This clonotype has a count of ten or more. The DNA for the CDR3 is TGTGCCAGCAGTTCGGGACGGAACTATGGCTACACCTTC. As protein: CASSSGRNYGYTF. This chain connects TRBV27 to TRBJ1-2; D perhaps matches TRBD1 (5 bases). This CDR3 contains 13 residues. Trimming stripped 4 bases from V and 2 bases from J, with 8 bases between. Germline V gives CDR1 MNHEY, CDR2 SMNVEV (reference sequence).

This clonotype occurred many times. The chain carries TRBV7-3 and TRBJ2-4; 8 bases align to TRBD2. Germline V gene data show CDR1 as SGHTA and CDR2 as FQGTGA. The CDR3 loop spans 15 amino acids. The junction had 9 bases not matched to a gene; V was cut back by 3 bases and J by 8 bases. The CDR3 is CASSLAGGLVDIQYF. CDR3 in DNA: TGTGCCAGCAGCTTGGCGGGGGGCTTGGTGGACATTCAGTACTTC.

This clonotype was seen at least ten times. The rearrangement joins TRBV5-1 to TRBJ2-3; 9 bases match TRBD2. The CDR3 covers 15 residues. CDR1 SGHRS and CDR2 YFSETQ come from the germline V gene. J lost 4 bases, V lost 4 bases, and 7 bases had no gene match. CDR3 residues: CASSLAGPGADTQYF. The CDR3 region has the DNA TGCGCCAGCAGCCTAGCGGGGCCGGGTGCAGATACGCAGTATTTT.

The rearrangement joins TRBV15 to TRBJ2-1; D is perhaps TRBD1 (5 bases). Trimming removed 0 bases at V and 8 bases at J, with 14 bases between. Germline-derived CDR1 and CDR2 are LNHNV and YYDKDF (reference sequence). The CDR3 extends over 15 amino acids. CDR3 sequence: CATSRELQGRHEQFF. The CDR3 DNA follows: TGTGCCACCAGCAGAGAATTGCAGGGTAGGCATGAGCAGTTCTTC.

The chain employs TRBV5-4 and TRBJ2-7; tentatively, D is TRBD1 (5 bases). CDR1 is SGHNT and CDR2 is YYREEE in the germline V gene (reference sequence). The length of the CDR3 is 13 residues. The germline V and J ends were trimmed by 7 bases and 2 bases, with 13 bases remaining between them. The CDR3 spells CASGRSGTYEQYV. The CDR3 DNA reads TGTGCCAGCGGTCGTTCAGGGACCTACGAGCAGTACGTC.

This clonotype was found a few times. The chain couples TRBV2 to TRBJ2-4; a possible D gene is TRBD2 (5 bases). The V end lost 4 bases, the J end lost 9 bases, and 13 bases lay between the germline ends. This CDR3 has 13 amino acids. The germline gives CDR1 SNHLY, CDR2 FYNNEI. The CDR3 region is CASSAGYPPIQYF. Here the CDR3 DNA reads TGTGCCAGCAGTGCGGGGTACCCCCCCATTCAGTACTTC. Together with reference TRBV2 and TRBJ2-4, the CDR3 gives the full variable domain: EPEVTQTPSHQVTQMGQEVILRCVPISNHLYFYWYRQILGQKVEFLVSFYNNEISEKSEIFDDQFSVERPDGSNFTLKIRSTKLEDSAMYFCASSAGYPPIQYFGAGTRLSVL.

The chain combines TRBV7-2 with TRBJ1-2; D is possibly TRBD1 (6 bases). V lost 1 base to trimming and J lost 4 bases, with 13 bases between them. Looked up from germline, CDR1 is SGHTA and CDR2 is FQGNSA. CDR3 length: 15 residues. As DNA, the CDR3 is TGTGCCAGCAGCTTAGACGACAGGCACCTCTATGGCTACACCTTC. It translates to CASSLDDRHLYGYTF.

There are a few counts of this clonotype. The chain carries TRBV30 and TRBJ2-3, with D perhaps TRBD1 (6 bases). This CDR3 has 13 residues. The V end lost 4 bases, the J end lost 1 base, and 9 bases lay between the germline ends. Germline CDR1 is GTSNPN and CDR2 is SVGIG (reference sequence). The CDR3 region has the DNA TGTGCCTGGACAGGGGCGGGCACAGATACGCAGTATTTT. Translated: CAWTGAGTDTQYF. Combining the CDR3 with reference TRBV30 and TRBJ2-3 gives the whole variable domain SQTIHQWPATLVQPVGSPLSLECTVEGTSNPNLYWYRQAAGRGLQLLFYSVGIGQISSEVPQNLSASRPQDRQFILSSKKLLLSDSGFYLCAWTGAGTDTQYFGPGTRLTVL.

The rearrangement links TRBV4-3 to TRBJ1-1; possibly TRBD1 for D (5 bases). The CDR3 covers 13 residues. Germline V CDR1 and CDR2: LGHNA, YSLEER. V lost 3 bases, J lost 6 bases, and 11 bases lay in between. CDR3 DNA: TGCGCCAGCAGCCACAGGGAGCGGCCTGAAGCTTTCTTT. Translation: CASSHRERPEAFF.

There are many counts of this clonotype. The V and J genes are TRBV7-3 and TRBJ2-3; D gene unclear. Trimming took 5 bases from V and 2 from J, leaving 8 bases between them. The CDR3 length is 13 residues. Germline assignment: CDR1 SGHTA and CDR2 FQGTGA. The CDR3 sequence: CASSLAYTDTQYF. In DNA form, the CDR3 reads TGTGCCAGCAGCCTTGCTTACACAGATACGCAGTATTTT.

This chain uses TRBV5-4 with TRBJ2-2, with D perhaps assigned TRBD1 or TRBD2 (5 bases each). Germline V gene sequence: CDR1 SGHNT, CDR2 YYREEE (reference sequence). V was clipped by 0 bases and J by 7 bases, with 10 bases between them. The CDR3 totals 14 residues. CDR3 amino acids: CASSLGWDGGELFF. The CDR3 DNA sequence: TGTGCCAGCAGCTTGGGATGGGACGGCGGGGAGCTGTTTTTT.

V usage is TRBV5-1 and J usage is TRBJ1-4; possibly TRBD1 for D (5 bases). Germline loops: CDR1 SGHRS, CDR2 YFSETQ. The ends were cut back, 0 bases at V and 8 bases at J, with 8 bases in the middle. The length of the CDR3 is 13 residues. This CDR3 is CASSLAGDEKLFF. CDR3 in DNA: TGCGCCAGCAGCTTGGCCGGGGACGAAAAACTGTTTTTT.

The sample holds a few counts of this clonotype. The V gene is TRBV4-3, the J gene TRBJ2-7; D is possibly TRBD1 (5 bases). The CDR3 totals 15 residues. CDR1 is LGHNA, CDR2 YSLEER, per germline. V was cut by 4 bases and J by 1 base, with 14 bases left in between. As DNA, the CDR3 is TGCGCCAGCAGCCGAGAGCAGGGATCTTCCTACGAGCAGTACTTC. It is translated as CASSREQGSSYEQYF.